Included here is one TCR beta chain sequence, with context. The antigen is not known. These data originate in a study of shared clonotypes between healthy human individuals. Regarding the study as a whole: Clonotypes not shared had lower generation probabilities than those common to all four donors.

Across several immunoSEQ plates, the genomic DNA of each subset was split evenly. Sequencing used immunoSEQ multiplex PCR; TCRdb keeps in-frame clones, though not all of them. This sample has some 1.4 million clones, with around 97% found just once. V was pared by 1 base and J by 3 bases, with 8 bases between. CDR3 length: 13 residues. Germline assignment: CDR1 SGHRS and CDR2 YFSETQ. It was into CD45RA+ naive and CD45RA-negative memory subsets that the CD4+ cells were split. The receptor's source is a young man in good health. This chain joins TRBV5-1 and TRBJ2-7; D is undetermined. Sequencing was carried out using naive CD4+ T cells sorted from blood. Specified subset: CD45RA+ positively selected. The CDR3 DNA sequence: TGCGCCAGCAGCTTGAGCCTGTTCTACGAGCAGTACTTC. Protein product: CASSLSLFYEQYF.